This T cell receptor beta chain appears in the sequencing data of a study of Ad26.COV2.S vaccination and SARS-CoV-2 variants (dated by TCRdb to about 2021). Background on the whole study: Vaccine-arm donors came from COV1001, a multicentre, randomized, double-blind, placebo-controlled phase I-IIa trial of Ad26.COV2.S in healthy adults. Ad26.COV2.S was given intramuscularly at 5x10^10 or 1x10^11 viral particles, as a single shot or as two shots 56 days apart. Sequencing of the TCRbeta repertoire served to evaluate the specificity and breadth of SARS-CoV-2-reactive T cell receptors following Ad26.COV2.S vaccination. A total of roughly 32 samples were included in the TCR-sequenced set, comprising roughly 19 Ad26.COV2.S vaccine recipients, 5 placebo recipients and 8 SARS-CoV-2 convalescent individuals. Participants in the trial were split at random into five groups of five each, receiving low-dose or high-dose Ad26.COV2.S once or twice, or else placebo on both occasions. Throughout the experiments and outcome assessment, investigators stayed blinded to trial group allocation. Overall study outcomes, separate from this receptor: Ad26.COV2.S recipients had higher spike-specific TCR breadth than placebo recipients (P = 0.0014). Non-spike TCR breadth was comparable between vaccine and placebo recipients, consistent with the vaccine containing only spike. After vaccination, substantial breadth of spike-specific CD8+ and CD4+ T cell responses was reported. It was noted by the authors that total T cell responses may have been underestimated by the TCR breadth and depth analyses. The study was not powered to compare responses between vaccine doses or regimens.

Remarks on this clone: The antigen it binds to is not known. No much larger clone exists at a distance of one base, and base qualities are not known.

Measured from the cysteine to the phenylalanine, the CDR3 is 15 residues long. Just CDR3 DNA is preserved here, 45 bases in frame from base 1. The CDR1 and CDR2 encoded by the germline V gene are SGHTS and YDEGEE. V lost 4 bases and J lost 10 bases, and the count of bases not matched to a germline gene is 9. The sample's treatment or condition label, decoded: roughly 20 received Ad26.COV2.S at low or high dose, single or two shots; about 5 received placebo; per-sample allocation not given. Repertoires of vaccine and placebo recipients were sequenced from samples taken on day 63 after the first injection. In Cohort 1b, fewer than 30 adults aged 18-55 years were enrolled at a single site in Boston, USA, between 29 July and 7 August 2020. Ad26.COV2.S consisted of a replication-incompetent adenovirus type 26 vector by which a prefusion-stabilized SARS-CoV-2 spike protein from the original Wuhan strain was expressed.

TCRbeta CDR3 regions were sequenced with the immunoSEQ Assay. After extraction, genomic DNA underwent amplification by bias-controlled multiplex PCR, followed by high-throughput sequencing. Concerning the study's data processing: To quantify the absolute abundance of each unique TCRbeta CDR3 region, sequences were collapsed and filtered. T cell fraction was estimated by normalization of TCRbeta template counts to usable DNA, with usable DNA being measured through amplification of reference genes present in all nucleated cells. Repertoire TCRs were annotated as SARS-CoV-2-specific by exact matching of V gene, CDR3 amino acid sequence and J gene to a known reactive TCR set. The reference SARS-CoV-2 TCR set was derived from MIRA and filtered for enrichment in COVID-19-positive ImmuneCODE repertoires, a step that removed public or cross-reactive TCRs. Based on the MIRA antigens, annotated TCRs were further analysed at the level of specific ORF or position within ORF. Depth was the summed frequency of annotated unique rearrangements, while breadth was defined as annotated unique rearrangements over total unique productive rearrangements. Two-sided Wilcoxon rank-sum tests were applied when comparing TCR breadth between groups. The clones in this table, taken by TCRdb from immuneACCESS, are in-frame only. Not every clone is retained; where verified, under half of the shortfall comes from an unresolved V gene, and the cause of the rest is unknown. The DNA gave D and trimming, while V, J and clone size come from that table. The sample table contains about 350,000 clones; only one count was recorded for 70% to 90% of them. The ten top clones hold 3% to 4% of the sample.

The receptor's source is a person aged 18-65 years who received the Ad26.COV2.S COVID-19 vaccine or a placebo. The source was peripheral blood, collected in a trial of Ad26.COV2.S vaccine versus placebo. The chain uses TRBV5-8 and TRBJ2-1; 12 middle bases align to TRBD2. The CDR3 is CASSLRLAGVGEQFF. DNA sequence: TGTGCCAGCAGCCTCAGACTAGCGGGAGTCGGGGAGCAGTTCTTC.